These 3 T cell receptor beta chains came from one sample sequenced in a study of Ad26.COV2.S vaccination and SARS-CoV-2 variants. This table comes from immunoSEQ multiplex PCR, and its TCRdb copy is limited to in-frame clones, with some not included. The sample includes 300,000 to 500,000 clones, 75% to 90% of them seen just once. The treatment denotes: around 19 received Ad26.COV2.S at low or high dose, single or two shots; a few received placebo; per-sample allocation not given. Day 63 following the first vaccine or placebo injection was when the samples were taken. Sequencing used peripheral blood, obtained in a trial of Ad26.COV2.S vaccine versus placebo. All receptors come from a person between 18 and 65 years old who received the Ad26.COV2.S COVID-19 vaccine or a placebo.

The J gene is TRBJ2-2, the V gene TRBV6-6; the D is unclear. V lost 0 bases and J 4 bases, leaving 3 bases between the germline ends. Germline assignment: CDR1 MNHNY and CDR2 SVGAGI (reference sequence). The CDR3 length is 13 residues. The CDR3, as DNA: TGTGCCAGCAGTTACTCAATCACCGGGGAGCTGTTTTTT. Amino acids: CASSYSITGELFF.

The chain combines TRBV5-4 with TRBJ2-3; D not certain. CDR3 length: 15 amino acids. V lost 2 bases to trimming and J lost 0 bases, with 10 bases between them. CDR1 and CDR2 (germline): SGHNT, YYREEE (reference sequence). Here the CDR3 reads CASSFGQRSTDTQYF. The CDR3 nucleotides read TGTGCCAGCAGCTTCGGCCAGAGGAGCACAGATACGCAGTATTTT.

V usage is TRBV4-1 and J usage is TRBJ2-1; 7 nucleotides line up with TRBD1. V dropped 2 bases and J dropped 8; count of bases not matched to a gene: 3. The CDR3 has 13 residues. CDR1 is MGHRA, CDR2 YSYEKL, per germline. CDR3 coding DNA: TGCGCCAGCAGCCAAATAGGGGGCCATGAGCAGTTCTTC. It is translated as CASSQIGGHEQFF.